This TCR beta chain was captured in a study of T cell changes during pregnancy in multiple sclerosis. This clone has just one count. Repertoires were generated with immunoSEQ multiplex PCR, while TCRdb's copy carries only in-frame clones and drops some. The table records just under 100,000 clones, approximately 95% of them present only once. The CDR3 length is 16 residues. Trimming cost V 4 bases and J 5 bases; bases outside gene matches: 4. Germline CDR1 reads LNHDA; CDR2 reads SQIVND (reference sequence). The chain recombines TRBV19 with TRBJ2-5, with 16 bases identical to TRBD2. The receptor was isolated from a female donor with multiple sclerosis, enrolled in a pregnancy study. The sample consisted of peripheral blood, taken after pregnancy. CDR3 bases: TGTGCCAGTAGTACAACGGGACTAGCGGGAGGGGAGACCCAGTACTTC. It yields the protein CASSTTGLAGGETQYF.